Given below is one T cell receptor (beta chain) in context. The antigen is not known. This record comes from a study of memory CD4+ T cells and cytomegalovirus serostatus. Study-level information: Healthy Belgian adult donors included under ten CMV-positive and approximately 25 CMV-negative people.

Germline V gene sequence: CDR1 SNHLY, CDR2 FYNNEI. Trimming shortened V by 5 bases and J by 3 bases, and 8 bases separated the two germline ends. The CDR3 consists of 12 residues. Single viable CD3+CD4+CD8-CD45RO+ cells were sorted as the memory CD4+ T cells. Donors' CMV status reflects serum IgG against pp150, pp28, p38, p52. CD4+ T cells were isolated by positive magnetic selection. Sequencing used immunoSEQ multiplex PCR; TCRdb keeps in-frame clones, though not all of them. The profile shows under 100,000 clones, about 85% of them singletons. Study results and caveats: About 40% of the 164 known CMV-associated TCRbeta sequences appeared in CD4+ memory.

This TCR derives from an adult in good health and CMV-seronegative. This rearrangement joins TRBV2 to TRBJ2-7; D might be TRBD2 (5 bases). Sequencing was done on a sample of memory CD4+ T cells from blood. CDR3 sequence: CASSTDFYEQYF. The CDR3, as DNA: TGTGCCAGCAGTACGGACTTCTACGAGCAGTACTTC.